This TCR beta chain is from a study of blood T cell repertoires in COVID-19. The wider study: Acute and convalescent COVID-19 specimens originated in the United States, Italy and Spain.

Residents of about two dozen US areas, aged about 18 to 89 years, made up the participants. Trimming stripped 0 bases from V and 2 bases from J, with 8 bases between. Per the germline V gene, CDR1 is LGHDT and CDR2 is YNNKEL (reference sequence). The CDR3 covers 14 residues. Libraries were prepared by immunoSEQ multiplex PCR; TCRdb keeps only in-frame clonotypes and omits some of them. This repertoire shows some 370,000 clones, under 85% found once; its top ten account for about 5.4%. This chain uses TRBV3-1 (or the pseudogene TRBV3-2) with TRBJ2-7, with D uncertain. The sample was PBMCs or T cells enriched from blood (not recorded which). This TCR was recovered from a woman in her fifties or sixties who had recovered from COVID-19. CDR3 region: CASSQDNAAYEQYF. The CDR3 nucleotides are TGTGCCAGCAGCCAAGACAATGCAGCCTACGAGCAGTACTTC.